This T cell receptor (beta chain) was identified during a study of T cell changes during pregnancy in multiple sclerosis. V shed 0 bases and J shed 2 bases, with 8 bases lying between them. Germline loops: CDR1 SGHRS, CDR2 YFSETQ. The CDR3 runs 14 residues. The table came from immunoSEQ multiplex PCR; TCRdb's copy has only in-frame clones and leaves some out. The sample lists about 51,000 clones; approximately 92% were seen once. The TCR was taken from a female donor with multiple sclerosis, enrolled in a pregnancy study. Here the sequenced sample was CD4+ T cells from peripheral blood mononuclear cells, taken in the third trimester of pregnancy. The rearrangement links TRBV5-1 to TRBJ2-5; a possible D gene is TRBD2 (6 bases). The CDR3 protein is CASSLGGIQETQYF. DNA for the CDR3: TGCGCCAGCAGCTTGGGCGGGATTCAAGAGACCCAGTACTTC.